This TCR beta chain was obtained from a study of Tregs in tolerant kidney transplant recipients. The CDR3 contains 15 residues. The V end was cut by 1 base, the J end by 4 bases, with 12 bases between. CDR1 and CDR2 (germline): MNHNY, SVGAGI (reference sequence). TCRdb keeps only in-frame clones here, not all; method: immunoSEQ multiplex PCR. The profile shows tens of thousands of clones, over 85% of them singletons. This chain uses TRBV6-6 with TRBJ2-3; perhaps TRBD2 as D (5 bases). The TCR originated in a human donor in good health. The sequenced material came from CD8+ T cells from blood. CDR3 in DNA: TGTGCCAGCAGTTACTTTGGAGCGAGGGCAGATACGCAGTATTTT. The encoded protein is CASSYFGARADTQYF.